This is a list of T cell receptor beta chains from one sample in a study of beta chain features in type 1 diabetes. The table came from immunoSEQ multiplex PCR; TCRdb's copy has only in-frame clones and leaves some out. Seen here are hundreds of thousands of clones, 9.6% observed once, and the top ten hold around 0.031%. Sequences were obtained from naive CD4+ T cells from blood. The source is a woman between 18 and 30 years old in good health. CDR3s include the opening cysteine and the closing phenylalanine or tryptophan. The D gene is left open where the match is weak. Size is stated for part of the rows, as once, few or many counts, or as a class when the clone is expanded.

D gene: TRBD2
V gene: TRBV4-2
J gene: TRBJ2-7
clone size: few
CDR3 DNA: TGTGCCAGCAGCCCTGAGCGGGGGGGGGAGTACGAGCAGTACTTC
CDR3 protein: CASSPERGGEYEQYF

D gene: NA
V gene: TRBV5-1
J gene: TRBJ1-2
clone size: few
CDR3 DNA: TGCGCCAGCAGCTTGGTGGCAGGGATGAGCGGCTACACCTTC
CDR3 protein: CASSLVAGMSGYTF

D gene: NA
V gene: TRBV18
J gene: TRBJ2-5
clone size: NA
CDR3 DNA: TGTGCCAGCTCACCGCTGCCGGGGTCCCAAGAGACCCAGTACTTC
CDR3 protein: CASSPLPGSQETQYF

D gene: NA
V gene: TRBV19
J gene: TRBJ2-3
clone size: few
CDR3 DNA: TGTGCCAGTAGTTGGCAGGGCTTCACAGATACGCAGTATTTT
CDR3 protein: CASSWQGFTDTQYF

D gene: TRBD2
V gene: TRBV10-2
J gene: TRBJ2-3
clone size: few
CDR3 DNA: TGCGCCAGCAGAAACCCGACTAGCGGGAGGGGCGATACGCAGTATTTT
CDR3 protein: CASRNPTSGRGDTQYF

D gene: NA
V gene: TRBV19
J gene: TRBJ1-5
clone size: NA
CDR3 DNA: TGTGCCAGTAGGTCGACAGGTCTTAATCAGCCCCAGCATTTT
CDR3 protein: CASRSTGLNQPQHF

D gene: TRBD1
V gene: TRBV7-7
J gene: TRBJ1-4
clone size: NA
CDR3 DNA: TGTGCCAGCAGTGCTACAACAGGGGATGAAAAACTGTTTTTT
CDR3 protein: CASSATTGDEKLFF

D gene: NA
V gene: TRBV18
J gene: TRBJ1-4
clone size: few
CDR3 DNA: TGTGCCAGCTCCGGACTGACAGGCAATAATGAAAAACTGTTTTTT
CDR3 protein: CASSGLTGNNEKLFF

D gene: NA
V gene: TRBV5-4
J gene: TRBJ1-1
clone size: NA
CDR3 DNA: TGTGCCAGCAGCCCTCTGGGGGCCTTTGAAGCTTTCTTT
CDR3 protein: CASSPLGAFEAFF

D gene: TRBD1
V gene: TRBV6-5
J gene: TRBJ2-5
clone size: NA
CDR3 DNA: TGTGCCAGCAATCTACAGGGGGTGCAAGAGACCCAGTACTTC
CDR3 protein: CASNLQGVQETQYF

D gene: NA
V gene: TRBV27
J gene: TRBJ2-7
clone size: NA
CDR3 DNA: TGTGCCAGCAGTGTACCGGGCTACGAGCAGTACTTC
CDR3 protein: CASSVPGYEQYF

D gene: TRBD1
V gene: TRBV7-8
J gene: TRBJ2-2
clone size: NA
CDR3 DNA: TGTGCCAGCAGCAAGGGGACAGCTTTCGATTACACCGGGGAGCTGTTTTTT
CDR3 protein: CASSKGTAFDYTGELFF

D gene: NA
V gene: TRBV5-1
J gene: TRBJ2-7
clone size: NA
CDR3 DNA: TGCGCCAGCAGCCCTGCCAGGGGGGTTTTAGTCTACGAGCAGTACTTC
CDR3 protein: CASSPARGVLVYEQYF

D gene: NA
V gene: TRBV5-4
J gene: TRBJ1-1
clone size: NA
CDR3 DNA: TGTGCCAGTGGGGGGGACGCCATGAACACTGAAGCTTTCTTT
CDR3 protein: CASGGDAMNTEAFF

D gene: TRBD1
V gene: TRBV6-6
J gene: TRBJ1-1
clone size: few
CDR3 DNA: TGTGCCAGCAGTAGGGACAGGGCGAGGTTGGATTTCTTT
CDR3 protein: CASSRDRARLDFF

D gene: TRBD1
V gene: TRBV30
J gene: TRBJ1-1
clone size: few
CDR3 DNA: TGTGCCTGGAGTGTCGAAAATCTTTGGACAGGGTTGAACACTGAAGCTTTCTTT
CDR3 protein: CAWSVENLWTGLNTEAFF

D gene: NA
V gene: TRBV2
J gene: TRBJ2-1
clone size: many
CDR3 DNA: TGTGCCAGCACGCAGGGCCGTGAGCAGTTCTTC
CDR3 protein: CASTQGREQFF

D gene: TRBD1
V gene: TRBV7-8
J gene: TRBJ2-1
clone size: NA
CDR3 DNA: TGTGCCAGCAGCGGACAGGACCGACCCAGCTCCTACAATGAGCAGTTCTTC
CDR3 protein: CASSGQDRPSSYNEQFF

D gene: TRBD1
V gene: TRBV6-1
J gene: TRBJ1-2
clone size: NA
CDR3 DNA: TGTGCCAGCCGGGGGACAGGGGACGTCTATGGCTACACCTTC
CDR3 protein: CASRGTGDVYGYTF

D gene: NA
V gene: TRBV27
J gene: TRBJ1-2
clone size: few
CDR3 DNA: TGTGCCAGCAGTCAGGGAAATGGCTACACCTTC
CDR3 protein: CASSQGNGYTF

D gene: TRBD1
V gene: TRBV7-9
J gene: TRBJ1-2
clone size: NA
CDR3 DNA: TGTGCCAGCAGCAAGCTTCGTGACAGGGCGATAGGTGGCTACACCTTC
CDR3 protein: CASSKLRDRAIGGYTF

D gene: NA
V gene: TRBV30
J gene: TRBJ1-3
clone size: NA
CDR3 DNA: TGTGCCTGGAGTGTACGCAGGGGCTGGGATGGAAACACCATATATTTT
CDR3 protein: CAWSVRRGWDGNTIYF

D gene: NA
V gene: TRBV5-1
J gene: TRBJ2-5
clone size: NA
CDR3 DNA: TGCGCCAGCAGCTTGAATCAGGGGCCCCAAGAGACCCAGTACTTC
CDR3 protein: CASSLNQGPQETQYF

D gene: TRBD2
V gene: TRBV2
J gene: TRBJ2-7
clone size: few
CDR3 DNA: TGTGCCAGCAGTGAAGCAGCTAGGACGGGGGGCGAGCAGTACTTC
CDR3 protein: CASSEAARTGGEQYF

D gene: TRBD2
V gene: TRBV5-1
J gene: TRBJ2-1
clone size: NA
CDR3 DNA: TGCGCCAGCAGTCGGACTAGCGAGTACAATGAGCAGTTCTTC
CDR3 protein: CASSRTSEYNEQFF

D gene: TRBD1
V gene: TRBV5-1
J gene: TRBJ2-3
clone size: NA
CDR3 DNA: TGCGCCAGCAGCGGACAGGGCGACACAGATACGCAGTATTTT
CDR3 protein: CASSGQGDTDTQYF

D gene: NA
V gene: TRBV15
J gene: TRBJ2-5
clone size: NA
CDR3 DNA: TGTGCCACCAGCAAACAGTTGGAGACCCAGTACTTC
CDR3 protein: CATSKQLETQYF

D gene: TRBD1
V gene: TRBV5-1
J gene: TRBJ2-7
clone size: few
CDR3 DNA: TGCGCCAGCAGCTTGGTTAGGGGGCCAGGTGGAGGATCCTACGAGCAGTACTTC
CDR3 protein: CASSLVRGPGGGSYEQYF

D gene: TRBD1
V gene: TRBV18
J gene: TRBJ2-1
clone size: few
CDR3 DNA: TGTGCCAGCTCACAACAGGGGTGGATGTCGGAGCAGTTCTTC
CDR3 protein: CASSQQGWMSEQFF

D gene: NA
V gene: TRBV19
J gene: TRBJ1-2
clone size: few
CDR3 DNA: TGTGCCAGTAGTATACAGGGTTCAGGAGGCTACACCTTC
CDR3 protein: CASSIQGSGGYTF

D gene: TRBD1
V gene: TRBV30
J gene: TRBJ1-5
clone size: NA
CDR3 DNA: TGTGCCTGGAGTGCGGGACAGGGGGTTCTTCAGCCCCAGCATTTT
CDR3 protein: CAWSAGQGVLQPQHF

D gene: NA
V gene: TRBV6-1
J gene: TRBJ2-5
clone size: NA
CDR3 DNA: TGTGCCAGCAGACCCGACAGGAAGTACCAAGAGACCCAGTACTTC
CDR3 protein: CASRPDRKYQETQYF

D gene: NA
V gene: TRBV18
J gene: TRBJ1-5
clone size: few
CDR3 DNA: TGTGCCAGCTCACCACCGGGCTCGGGAAGGGTGAATCAGCCCCAGCATTTT
CDR3 protein: CASSPPGSGRVNQPQHF

D gene: NA
V gene: TRBV7-9
J gene: TRBJ1-1
clone size: NA
CDR3 DNA: TGTGCCAGCAGCTCCCCTCGGGGGGGCAGGGTCGTCACTGAAGCTTTCTTT
CDR3 protein: CASSSPRGGRVVTEAFF

D gene: TRBD1
V gene: TRBV7-7
J gene: TRBJ2-5
clone size: few
CDR3 DNA: TGTGCCAGCAGCGAAGACAGGGGGGGGACCCAGTACTTC
CDR3 protein: CASSEDRGGTQYF

D gene: TRBD2
V gene: TRBV7-9
J gene: TRBJ2-7
clone size: few
CDR3 DNA: TGTGCCAGCAGCTTACCGGCGGGAGGGCCATCCTACGAGCAGTACTTC
CDR3 protein: CASSLPAGGPSYEQYF

D gene: TRBD1
V gene: TRBV2
J gene: TRBJ1-2
clone size: NA
CDR3 DNA: TGTGCCTCAAGTTCCAGGACAGGAGGTGGCTACACCTTC
CDR3 protein: CASSSRTGGGYTF

D gene: TRBD1
V gene: TRBV4-1
J gene: TRBJ2-1
clone size: few
CDR3 DNA: TGCGCCAGCAGCCAAGAGGCCAGGGGGCAGTACAATGAGCAGTTCTTC
CDR3 protein: CASSQEARGQYNEQFF

D gene: NA
V gene: TRBV5-1
J gene: TRBJ2-6
clone size: few
CDR3 DNA: TGCGCCAGCAGCCAGGAGGCGCTCTCTGGGGCCAACGTCCTGACTTTC
CDR3 protein: CASSQEALSGANVLTF

D gene: TRBD2
V gene: TRBV30
J gene: TRBJ2-5
clone size: many
CDR3 DNA: TGTGCCTGGAGTGCACGGGGGGGGACCCAGTACTTC
CDR3 protein: CAWSARGGTQYF

D gene: NA
V gene: TRBV30
J gene: TRBJ2-5
clone size: NA
CDR3 DNA: TGTGCCTGGAGTGACAAAATAAACAGGGACGGAGAGACCCAGTACTTC
CDR3 protein: CAWSDKINRDGETQYF

D gene: NA
V gene: TRBV5-1
J gene: TRBJ1-6
clone size: few
CDR3 DNA: TGCGCCAGCAGCACAACCGGGACACTGGACTCACCCCTCCACTTT
CDR3 protein: CASSTTGTLDSPLHF

D gene: NA
V gene: TRBV11-2
J gene: TRBJ2-5
clone size: NA
CDR3 DNA: TGTGCCAGCAGCCACTGGCGATCGGGGGAAGAGACCCAGTACTTC
CDR3 protein: CASSHWRSGEETQYF

D gene: NA
V gene: TRBV29-1
J gene: TRBJ2-7
clone size: many
CDR3 DNA: TGCAGCGTTTCGACAGGTCCCTACGAGCAGTACTTC
CDR3 protein: CSVSTGPYEQYF

D gene: NA
V gene: TRBV12-5
J gene: TRBJ1-5
clone size: few
CDR3 DNA: TGTGCTAGTGGTTCCAGGGCATCCGGTCAGCCCCAGCATTTT
CDR3 protein: CASGSRASGQPQHF

D gene: NA
V gene: TRBV15
J gene: TRBJ2-5
clone size: NA
CDR3 DNA: TGTGCCACCAGCAGAGATGGACGGGGTGGTGGCCGGGAGACCCAGTACTTC
CDR3 protein: CATSRDGRGGGRETQYF

D gene: TRBD1
V gene: TRBV7-2
J gene: TRBJ2-7
clone size: few
CDR3 DNA: TGTGCCAGCAGCCGCGCAACAGGACAGGGTACCTACGAGCAGTACTTC
CDR3 protein: CASSRATGQGTYEQYF

D gene: TRBD1
V gene: TRBV30
J gene: TRBJ2-6
clone size: NA
CDR3 DNA: TGTGCCTGGAGTGTGTCCCCCGCCGGACAGGGCTACATCTCTGGGGCCAACGTCCTGACTTTC
CDR3 protein: CAWSVSPAGQGYISGANVLTF

D gene: TRBD2
V gene: TRBV11-2
J gene: TRBJ2-1
clone size: NA
CDR3 DNA: TGTGCCAGCAGCCGATCCTCCGGGCGGGGGAGGCCAAATGAGCAGTTCTTC
CDR3 protein: CASSRSSGRGRPNEQFF

D gene: NA
V gene: TRBV7-7
J gene: TRBJ2-7
clone size: NA
CDR3 DNA: TGTGCTAGCAGCTTAACCTCTCCCCCAAAGGGGCCCTACGAGCAGTACTTC
CDR3 protein: CASSLTSPPKGPYEQYF

D gene: NA
V gene: TRBV28
J gene: TRBJ2-7
clone size: NA
CDR3 DNA: TGTGCCAGCAGTTTAAGGTCCGGCGGGGGACACTACGAGCAGTACTTC
CDR3 protein: CASSLRSGGGHYEQYF